This entry lists 32 T cell receptor beta chains sequenced from one sample in a study of beta chain features in type 1 diabetes. All of the isolated RNA was reverse transcribed, so expressed TCRB transcripts were sequenced. Some clones are missing from TCRdb's copy, which holds only in-frame ones; the method was immunoSEQ multiplex PCR. The table lists hundreds of thousands of clones, 30% of them singletons. Sequencing was done on a sample of naive CD4+ T cells from blood. The source is a man aged 18 to 29 in good health.

The V and J genes are TRBV2 and TRBJ2-7; 8 bases fit TRBD1. The trim removed 5 bases at V and 3 bases at J, leaving 9 bases unmatched. CDR3 length: 15 amino acids. Germline lookup yields CDR1 SNHLY and CDR2 FYNNEI. In DNA form, the CDR3 reads TGTGCCAGCAGTCAAGGACAGGGTTTCATCTACGAGCAGTACTTC. Translation gives CASSQGQGFIYEQYF.

A remark on this clone: The sample contains more than one DNA sequence encoding this CDR3. This rearrangement joins TRBV30 to TRBJ2-1; maybe TRBD2 (5 bases). The CDR3 covers 13 residues. Germline values: CDR1 GTSNPN, CDR2 SVGIG (reference sequence). V was cut by 3 bases and J by 0 bases, with 6 bases left in between. The DNA of the CDR3 is TGTGCCTGGAGACTAGACTCCTACAATGAGCAGTTCTTC. Translating it yields CAWRLDSYNEQFF.

This clone came up a few times. The chain links TRBV5-4 to TRBJ2-1; 8 positions match TRBD2. The germline V gene encodes CDR1 SGHNT and CDR2 YYREEE (reference sequence). CDR3 length equals 15 residues. V dropped 0 bases and J dropped 4; count of bases not matched to a gene: 3. CDR3 region: CASSLGGGRYNEQFF. As DNA, the CDR3 is TGTGCCAGCAGCTTGGGAGGCGGGAGGTACAATGAGCAGTTCTTC.

The CDR3 reads CASSLTGTGTGTDTQYF. The CDR3 DNA reads TGTGCCAGCAGTTTAACGGGGACAGGGACTGGCACAGATACGCAGTATTTT. V is TRBV27 and J is TRBJ2-3; TRBD1 agrees at 9 bases. There are 17 residues in the CDR3. CDR1 and CDR2 (germline): MNHEY, SMNVEV (reference sequence). With 2 bases clipped from V and 1 base from J, the junction kept 7 bases outside the gene matches.

This clone came up a few times. The V and J genes are TRBV30 and TRBJ2-2; maybe TRBD2 (6 bases). CDR1 and CDR2 from the germline V gene are GTSNPN and SVGIG (reference sequence). The CDR3 consists of 12 residues. V lost 1 base to trimming and J lost 7 bases, with 7 bases between them. The DNA of the CDR3 is TGTGCCTGGAGTGGAGCGGGCGGGGAGCTGTTTTTT. It is translated as CAWSGAGGELFF.

This rearrangement joins TRBV19 to TRBJ1-5, with 12 bases aligning to TRBD1. CDR1 is LNHDA and CDR2 is SQIVND in the germline V gene (reference sequence). The CDR3 consists of 16 residues. After removal of 5 bases from V and 5 bases from J, the junction contained 7 bases not matched to a gene. The CDR3 protein is CASSFRDRGLDQPQHF. CDR3 DNA sequence: TGTGCCAGTAGTTTCCGGGACAGGGGGCTTGATCAGCCCCAGCATTTT.

The chain uses TRBV29-1 and TRBJ1-4; D is perhaps TRBD1 (6 bases). The V gene lost 6 bases and the J gene lost 0 bases, with 14 bases spanning the gap. Germline CDR1 SQVTM, CDR2 ANQGSEA. The CDR3 contains 15 residues. CDR3 in amino acids: CSVKGGGATNEKLFF. DNA for the CDR3: TGCAGCGTAAAAGGGGGTGGTGCAACTAATGAAAAACTGTTTTTT.

This chain uses TRBV7-2 with TRBJ2-5; D remains ambiguous. The CDR3 is 12 residues long. The germline V and J ends were trimmed by 5 bases and 0 bases, with 4 bases remaining between them. In germline, CDR1 is SGHTA, CDR2 FQGNSA. CDR3 protein: CASSRDQETQYF. As DNA, the CDR3 is TGTGCCAGCAGCAGGGACCAAGAGACCCAGTACTTC. Supplemented by reference TRBV7-2 and TRBJ2-5, the full variable domain reads GAGVSQSPSNKVTEKGKDVELRCDPISGHTALYWYRQSLGQGLEFLIYFQGNSAPDKSGLPSDRFSAERTGGSVSTLTIQRTQQEDSAVYLCASSRDQETQYFGPGTRLLVL.

This clone came up a few times. The chain links TRBV9 to TRBJ2-4; D gene ambiguous. There are 14 residues in the CDR3. With 3 bases removed from V and 5 bases from J, the gap between germline ends came to 12 bases. Germline loops: CDR1 SGDLS, CDR2 YYNGEE. The DNA for the CDR3 is TGTGCCAGCAGCGCAACACACTCCCAAAACATTCAGTACTTC. Its translation is CASSATHSQNIQYF.

The chain carries TRBV30 and TRBJ2-7; D is unclear. The CDR3 contains 11 residues. Trimming shortened V by 2 bases and J by 3 bases, and 5 bases separated the two germline ends. Per germline, CDR1 GTSNPN and CDR2 SVGIG (reference sequence). The CDR3 loop reads CAWSSNYEQYF. The DNA for the CDR3 is TGTGCCTGGAGTAGCAACTACGAGCAGTACTTC.

The chain uses TRBV4-3 and TRBJ2-1; D possibly corresponds to TRBD2 (6 bases). The V gene's germline CDR1 is LGHNA and CDR2 YSLEER. The ends were cut back, 2 bases at V and 8 bases at J, with 16 bases in the middle. The CDR3 spans 15 residues. The chain's CDR3 is CASSQSSGDWDEQFF. The CDR3 nucleotides are TGCGCCAGCAGCCAATCCTCGGGAGATTGGGATGAGCAGTTCTTC.

The V and J genes are TRBV29-1 and TRBJ1-4; the D is unclear. The CDR3 is made up of 12 amino acids. Trimming stripped 4 bases from V and 6 bases from J, with 9 bases between. Per germline, CDR1 SQVTM and CDR2 ANQGSEA. As DNA, the CDR3 is TGCAGCGTTGCCGGGAGGGATGAAAAACTGTTTTTT. Its translation is CSVAGRDEKLFF.

About this clone itself: The sample has other DNA sequences that encode this CDR3 too. The gene calls are TRBV5-1 and TRBJ2-3; no reliable D call. This CDR3 is 12 amino acids long. Germline CDR1 and CDR2: SGHRS and YFSETQ. V was trimmed by 4 bases and J by 5 bases, leaving 8 bases between them. In nucleotides, the CDR3 is TGCGCCAGCAGCCCCACGTTAGATACGCAGTATTTT. It specifies CASSPTLDTQYF.

The V call is TRBV13, the J call TRBJ1-2, with D unresolved. CDR3 size: 13 residues. The germline gives CDR1 PRHDT, CDR2 FYEKMQ (reference sequence). V gave up 5 bases and J gave up 0 bases, with 7 bases separating them. CDR3 nucleotides: TGTGCCAGCAGCCAGGTGGCTAACTATGGCTACACCTTC. Protein: CASSQVANYGYTF.

This clone was seen more than once but under ten times. The chain couples TRBV18 to TRBJ1-4; 7 bases line up with TRBD1. With 5 bases clipped from V and 0 bases from J, the junction kept 6 bases outside the gene matches. Looked up from germline, CDR1 is KGHSH and CDR2 is LQKENI. This CDR3 has 16 residues. CDR3 in DNA: TGTGCCAGCTCAGCAGGACAGGTTGCAACTAATGAAAAACTGTTTTTT. Its protein product is CASSAGQVATNEKLFF.

The chain joins TRBV5-6 to TRBJ2-3; no clear D. CDR3 size: 14 residues. V was cut by 0 bases and J by 0 bases, with 5 bases left in between. From germline, CDR1 is SGHDT and CDR2 YYEEEE. This chain's CDR3 is CASSLGKSTDTQYF. The CDR3 coding sequence is TGTGCCAGCAGCTTGGGCAAGAGCACAGATACGCAGTATTTT.

This chain links TRBV7-2 with TRBJ2-3, with D possibly being TRBD1 (5 bases). CDR1 and CDR2 from the germline V gene are SGHTA and FQGNSA. The CDR3 sequence is 15 residues long. Trimming stripped 1 base from V and 5 bases from J, with 13 bases between. CDR3 sequence reads: CASSLEGREQDTQYF. The CDR3 DNA sequence: TGTGCCAGCAGCTTAGAAGGCAGGGAACAAGATACGCAGTATTTT.

V gene TRBV29-1 combines with J gene TRBJ1-1; D is ambiguous. V dropped 1 base and J dropped 8 bases, with 11 bases sitting between them. This CDR3 has 12 residues. Germline assignment: CDR1 SQVTM and CDR2 ANQGSEA. CDR3 sequence reads: CSVEVAAGEAFF. In nucleotides, the CDR3 is TGCAGCGTTGAAGTGGCAGCCGGCGAAGCTTTCTTT.

The chain links TRBV9 to TRBJ2-1; weak D call: TRBD2 (5 bases). The CDR3 runs to 15 residues. Trimming left V 2 bases short and J 1 base short, with 10 bases between. Germline CDR1 is SGDLS and CDR2 is YYNGEE. This CDR3 is CASSVAADSYNEQFF. CDR3 DNA sequence: TGTGCCAGCAGCGTGGCAGCGGATTCCTACAATGAGCAGTTCTTC. Combining the CDR3 with reference TRBV9 and TRBJ2-1 gives the whole variable domain DSGVTQTPKHLITATGQRVTLRCSPRSGDLSVYWYQQSLDQGLQFLIQYYNGEERAKGNILERFSAQQFPDLHSELNLSSLELGDSALYFCASSVAADSYNEQFFGPGTRLTVL.

The sample holds one count of this clone. This chain connects TRBV15 to TRBJ1-2; D is uncertain. The CDR3 runs 13 residues. V lost 3 bases and J 4 bases, leaving 9 bases between the germline ends. Germline CDR1 reads LNHNV; CDR2 reads YYDKDF (reference sequence). CDR3 coding DNA: TGTGCCACCAGCAGGAGAGGGCTCTATGGCTACACCTTC. Translating it yields CATSRRGLYGYTF.

The sample holds a few counts of this clone. CDR3 nucleotides: TGTGCCAGCACCAAGGACAGGGGGTTGTACGAGCAGTACTTC. Protein sequence: CASTKDRGLYEQYF. V is TRBV2 and J is TRBJ2-7; TRBD1 aligns across 10 bases. The CDR3 sequence is 14 residues long. Germline V CDR1 and CDR2: SNHLY, FYNNEI. Unmatched junction bases numbered 7, after V lost 7 bases and J lost 4 bases.

This chain links TRBV30 with TRBJ2-3; D might be TRBD1 (6 bases). V lost 4 bases, J lost 0 bases, and 14 bases lay in between. The CDR3 is 15 amino acids. CDR1 is GTSNPN and CDR2 is SVGIG in the germline V gene (reference sequence). The CDR3 DNA reads as TGTGCCTGGACCCTGGACAGCACTAGCACAGATACGCAGTATTTT. Amino acid sequence: CAWTLDSTSTDTQYF.

The CDR3 DNA is TGTGCCAGCAGTTTAGGGGACCGGCGCTCCTACAATGAGCAGTTCTTC. It yields the protein CASSLGDRRSYNEQFF. The chain recombines TRBV28 with TRBJ2-1, with D tentatively TRBD1 or TRBD2 (5 bases each). The germline gives CDR1 MDHEN, CDR2 SYDVKM. The length of the CDR3 is 16 residues. The V end lost 2 bases, the J end lost 0 bases, and 11 bases lay between the germline ends.

V usage is TRBV5-6 and J usage is TRBJ2-5; TRBD1 matches 7 bases. CDR1 is SGHDT and CDR2 is YYEEEE in the germline V gene. J gave up 5 bases and V 4 bases, and 5 bases lay outside the gene matches. The CDR3 extends over 13 amino acids. The CDR3 here is CASSIRQGETQYF. As DNA, the CDR3 is TGTGCCAGCAGCATCCGACAGGGTGAGACCCAGTACTTC.

J is TRBJ2-7 and V is TRBV18; D is ambiguous. Looked up from germline, CDR1 is KGHSH and CDR2 is LQKENI. The CDR3 consists of 14 residues. The V and J ends lost 1 base and 0 bases respectively, with 7 bases between them. CDR3 DNA: TGTGCCAGCTCACCACTAGGCAGCTCCTACGAGCAGTACTTC. This sequence encodes CASSPLGSSYEQYF.

The chain links TRBV29-1 to TRBJ2-2, with D possibly called TRBD1 or TRBD2 (5 bases each). The germline V gene encodes CDR1 SQVTM and CDR2 ANQGSEA. The CDR3 runs 16 residues. Trimming took 0 bases from V and 3 from J, leaving 14 bases between them. DNA of the CDR3: TGCAGCGTTGAAGAGGGTGTGCAGGGAGACACCGGGGAGCTGTTTTTT. This translates into CSVEEGVQGDTGELFF.

This clone was seen more than once but under ten times. V gene TRBV29-1 combines with J gene TRBJ2-1; possible D gene TRBD2, 6 bases. With 6 bases removed from V and 9 bases from J, the gap between germline ends came to 21 bases. Germline assignment: CDR1 SQVTM and CDR2 ANQGSEA. This CDR3 is 14 amino acids long. In nucleotides, the CDR3 is TGCAGCGTCGTCCCGTGGGCGCGGGAAACTGAGCAGTTCTTC. Amino acid sequence: CSVVPWARETEQFF.

The chain is built from TRBV9 and TRBJ2-6, with no clear D. The germline gives CDR1 SGDLS, CDR2 YYNGEE. Trimming pared 0 bases from V and 0 bases from J, leaving 10 bases between. CDR3 length: 17 residues. The CDR3 DNA reads as TGTGCCAGCAGCGTAGCACACCGAAGCTCTGGGGCCAACGTCCTGACTTTC. Encoded protein: CASSVAHRSSGANVLTF. Combining the CDR3 with reference TRBV9 and TRBJ2-6 gives the whole variable domain DSGVTQTPKHLITATGQRVTLRCSPRSGDLSVYWYQQSLDQGLQFLIQYYNGEERAKGNILERFSAQQFPDLHSELNLSSLELGDSALYFCASSVAHRSSGANVLTFGAGSRLTVL.

This clone was counted between two and nine times. The V gene is TRBV11-2, the J gene TRBJ2-1; 10 positions agree with TRBD1. Germline V gives CDR1 SGHAT, CDR2 FQNNGV. V lost 4 bases and J lost 8; bases outside the gene matches: 8. There are 15 residues in the CDR3. The CDR3 region is CASSSRDRGIDEQFF. In DNA, the CDR3 is TGTGCCAGCAGCTCCCGGGACAGGGGAATCGATGAGCAGTTCTTC.

This clone was seen just once. The chain is built from TRBV30 and TRBJ2-3, with D tentatively TRBD2 (5 bases). The CDR3 contains 14 residues. Deletions cut 4 bases from V and 4 bases from J, with 15 bases between. Germline loops: CDR1 GTSNPN, CDR2 SVGIG (reference sequence). The CDR3 DNA sequence: TGTGCCTGGACCGTACGAGGGCGCGCAGATACGCAGTATTTT. Translating gives CAWTVRGRADTQYF. The full variable domain, its missing parts supplied by reference TRBV30 and TRBJ2-3, is SQTIHQWPATLVQPVGSPLSLECTVEGTSNPNLYWYRQAAGRGLQLLFYSVGIGQISSEVPQNLSASRPQDRQFILSSKKLLLSDSGFYLCAWTVRGRADTQYFGPGTRLTVL.

The genes are TRBV7-9 and TRBJ2-5, with D tentatively TRBD1 or TRBD2 (5 bases each). The germline gives CDR1 SEHNR, CDR2 FQNEAQ (reference sequence). CDR3 length: 14 amino acids. V dropped 5 bases and J dropped 5 bases, with 15 bases sitting between them. CDR3 DNA: TGTGCCAGCAGCCCGAGAAAGTGGGGGGAGACCCAGTACTTC. It encodes CASSPRKWGETQYF.

The chain joins TRBV5-1 to TRBJ2-2; D is perhaps TRBD1 (6 bases). This CDR3 is built from 15 residues. The germline gives CDR1 SGHRS, CDR2 YFSETQ. V lost 4 bases and J lost 3, with 13 bases in between. The CDR3 is CASSVTGSYTGELFF. DNA of the CDR3: TGCGCCAGCAGCGTCACAGGGTCCTACACCGGGGAGCTGTTTTTT.